A selection of T cell receptor beta chains follows, all from one sample in a study of response to subunit inactivated influenza vaccine. TCRdb fed the RT-PCR reads into MiXCR, producing one record per CDR3 protein. This sample has 180,000 or so distinct CDR3 sequences; more than 10% occur once, and the top ten carry 25% to 30%. These data also featured in a second study, about T cells expressing NK-cell markers.

The source was CD8+ T cells sorted from PBMCs, collected 11 to 12 days after vaccination. The receptors here all came from a man aged 45 to 65 who received an inactivated influenza vaccine. The CDR3 runs from the conserved cysteine through the conserved F or W.

V,J,CDR3
TRBV9,TRBJ2-3,CASSVVVAGNTDTQYF
TRBV14,TRBJ2-7,CASSQCSGCEQYF
TRBV28,TRBJ2-3,CASRPYADRAEDTQYF
TRBV10-3,TRBJ2-5,CAISLLGGPETQYF
TRBV6-5,TRBJ2-3,CASSYLRSTDTQYF
TRBV24-1,TRBJ2-5,CATSDSGQVQETQYF
TRBV30,TRBJ1-3,CAWRYGNTIYF
TRBV7-9,TRBJ2-7,CASSSPLGSYEQYF
TRBV29-1,TRBJ2-7,CSVEQTGVYEQYF
TRBV11-1,TRBJ2-1,CASSLRSRAGDYNSDYNEQFF
TRBV6-5,TRBJ2-3,CASSPEGLSQYF
TRBV6-5,TRBJ1-1,CASSYFSYGVGEAFF
TRBV12-3/TRBV12-4,TRBJ2-1,CASSPSAGHYTYNEQFF
TRBV25-1,TRBJ1-6,CASSERVGGAYSPLHF
TRBV20-1,TRBJ1-5,CSARGWGIGNQPQHF
TRBV7-6,TRBJ2-3,CASSLVAGPTMVGSSPDTQYF
TRBV29-1,TRBJ2-7,CSVQGTHEQYF
TRBV20-1,TRBJ2-7,CSASGLGYEQYF
TRBV20-1,TRBJ2-7,CSAIPASGSFLPYEQYF
TRBV7-9,TRBJ1-4,CASSFPNEKLFF
TRBV6-1,TRBJ2-1,CASSDLGWDEQFF
TRBV5-1,TRBJ2-3,CASSYGTGGTTDTQYF